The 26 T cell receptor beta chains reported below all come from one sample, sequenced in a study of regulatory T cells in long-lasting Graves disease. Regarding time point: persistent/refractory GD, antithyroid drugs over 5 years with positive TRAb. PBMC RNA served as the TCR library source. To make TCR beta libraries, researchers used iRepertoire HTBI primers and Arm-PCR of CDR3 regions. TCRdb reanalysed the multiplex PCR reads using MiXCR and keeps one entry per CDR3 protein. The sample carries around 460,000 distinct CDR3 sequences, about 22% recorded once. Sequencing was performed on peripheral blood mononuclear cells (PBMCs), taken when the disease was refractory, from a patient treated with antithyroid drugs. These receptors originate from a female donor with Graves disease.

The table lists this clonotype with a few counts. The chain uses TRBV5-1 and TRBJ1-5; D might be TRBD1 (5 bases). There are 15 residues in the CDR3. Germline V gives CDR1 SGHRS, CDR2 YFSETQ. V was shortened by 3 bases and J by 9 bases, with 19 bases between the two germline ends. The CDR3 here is CASSSRQSLGRPQHF. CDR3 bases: TGCGCCAGCAGCTCGAGACAGTCCCTAGGGAGGCCCCAGCATTTT.

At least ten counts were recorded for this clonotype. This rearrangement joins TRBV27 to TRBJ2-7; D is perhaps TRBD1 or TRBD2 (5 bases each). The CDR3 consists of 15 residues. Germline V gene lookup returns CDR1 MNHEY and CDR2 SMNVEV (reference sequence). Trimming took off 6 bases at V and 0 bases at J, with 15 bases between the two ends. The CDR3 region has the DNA TGTGCCAGCAGCGACTACGGGGACGGCTCCTACGAGCAGTACTTC. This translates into CASSDYGDGSYEQYF.

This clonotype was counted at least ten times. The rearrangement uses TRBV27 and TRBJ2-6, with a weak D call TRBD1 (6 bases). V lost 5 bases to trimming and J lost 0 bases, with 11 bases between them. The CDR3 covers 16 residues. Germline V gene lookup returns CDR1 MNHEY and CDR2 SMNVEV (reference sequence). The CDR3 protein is CASSTYRDSGANVLTF. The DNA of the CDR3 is TGTGCCAGCAGTACATACAGGGACTCTGGGGCCAACGTCCTGACTTTC.

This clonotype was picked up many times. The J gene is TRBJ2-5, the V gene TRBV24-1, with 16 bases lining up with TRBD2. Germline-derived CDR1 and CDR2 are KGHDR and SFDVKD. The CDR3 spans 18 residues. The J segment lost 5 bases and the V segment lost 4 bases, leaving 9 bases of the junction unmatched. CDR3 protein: CATSDAGTSGRAGETQYF. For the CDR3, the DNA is TGTGCCACCAGTGACGCCGGGACTAGCGGGAGGGCCGGGGAGACCCAGTACTTC.

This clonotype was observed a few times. This chain's CDR3 is CASSPLRQGEGTEAFF. CDR3 DNA sequence: TGTGCCAGCAGTCCCCTCCGACAGGGCGAGGGGACTGAAGCTTTCTTT. The chain couples TRBV25-1 to TRBJ1-1; TRBD1 aligns across 7 bases. The J segment lost 5 bases and the V segment lost 5 bases, leaving 14 bases of the junction unmatched. Germline V gene data show CDR1 as MGHDK and CDR2 as SYGVNS. This CDR3 region has 16 residues.

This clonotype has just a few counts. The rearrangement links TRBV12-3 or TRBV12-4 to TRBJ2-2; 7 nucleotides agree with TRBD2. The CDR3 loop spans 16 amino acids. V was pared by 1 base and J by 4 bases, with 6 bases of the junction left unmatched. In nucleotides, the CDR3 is TGTGCCAGCAGTTTAGGGGGGGGATGGATCACCGGGGAGCTGTTTTTT. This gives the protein CASSLGGGWITGELFF.

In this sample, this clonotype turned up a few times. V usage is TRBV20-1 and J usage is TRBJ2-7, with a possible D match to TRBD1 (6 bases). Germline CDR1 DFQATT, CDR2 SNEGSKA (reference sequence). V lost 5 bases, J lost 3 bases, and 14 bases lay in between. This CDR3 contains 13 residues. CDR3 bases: TGCAGTGCTCCATCGGACAGCATCTACGAGCAGTACTTC. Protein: CSAPSDSIYEQYF.

DNA of the CDR3: TGTGCCAGTCGACAGGAGGGCCCCCCGGGGGAGCAGTACTTC. Translation: CASRQEGPPGEQYF. The rearrangement links TRBV28 to TRBJ2-7, with D perhaps TRBD1 or TRBD2 (6 bases each). Germline V gene lookup returns CDR1 MDHEN and CDR2 SYDVKM. CDR3 length: 14 residues. Trimming shortened V by 9 bases and J by 7 bases, and 22 bases separated the two germline ends.

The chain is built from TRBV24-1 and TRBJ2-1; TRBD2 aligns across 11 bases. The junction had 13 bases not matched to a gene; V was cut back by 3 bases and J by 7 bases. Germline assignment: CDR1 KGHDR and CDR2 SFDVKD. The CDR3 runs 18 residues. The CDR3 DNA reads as TGTGCCACCAGTGATCCGAGATACTCTAGCGGGAGGTCGAATGAGCAGTTCTTC. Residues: CATSDPRYSSGRSNEQFF.

The CDR3 loop reads CASSSAGLAGGGEQYF. Here the CDR3 DNA reads TGTGCCAGCAGCTCGGCGGGACTAGCGGGAGGCGGCGAGCAGTACTTC. This chain connects TRBV5-6 to TRBJ2-7, with 15 bases identical to TRBD2. Per the germline V gene, CDR1 is SGHDT and CDR2 is YYEEEE. Germline trimming cut 3 bases from V and 6 bases from J; bases unmatched to any gene: 7. This CDR3 is built from 16 residues.

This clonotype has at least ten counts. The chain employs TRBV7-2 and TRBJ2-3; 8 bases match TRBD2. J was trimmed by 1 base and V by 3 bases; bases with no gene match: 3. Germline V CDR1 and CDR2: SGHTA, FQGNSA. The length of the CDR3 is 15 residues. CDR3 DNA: TGTGCCAGCAGCTTCCCAGCGGGGGGCACAGATACGCAGTATTTT. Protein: CASSFPAGGTDTQYF.

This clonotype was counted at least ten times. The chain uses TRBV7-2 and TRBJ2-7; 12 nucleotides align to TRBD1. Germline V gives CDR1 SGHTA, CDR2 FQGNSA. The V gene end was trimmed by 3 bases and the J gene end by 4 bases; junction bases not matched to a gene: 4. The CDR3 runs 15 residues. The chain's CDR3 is CASSFRDRGPYEQYF. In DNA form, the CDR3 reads TGTGCCAGCAGCTTCCGGGACAGGGGGCCTTACGAGCAGTACTTC.

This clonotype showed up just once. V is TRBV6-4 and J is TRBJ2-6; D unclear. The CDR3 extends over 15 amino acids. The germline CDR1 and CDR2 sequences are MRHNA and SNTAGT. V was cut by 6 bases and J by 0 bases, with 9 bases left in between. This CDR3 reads CASRGSRSGANVLTF. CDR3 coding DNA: TGTGCCAGCAGGGGCTCACGCTCTGGGGCCAACGTCCTGACTTTC.

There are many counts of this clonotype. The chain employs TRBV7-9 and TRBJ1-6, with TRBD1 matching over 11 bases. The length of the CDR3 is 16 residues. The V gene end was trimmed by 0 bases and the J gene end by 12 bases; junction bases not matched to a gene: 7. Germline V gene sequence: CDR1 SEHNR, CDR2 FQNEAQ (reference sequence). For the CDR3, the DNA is TGTGCCAGCAGCTTAGCAGCCGGGACAGGGGGTAGACCCCTCCACTTT. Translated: CASSLAAGTGGRPLHF.

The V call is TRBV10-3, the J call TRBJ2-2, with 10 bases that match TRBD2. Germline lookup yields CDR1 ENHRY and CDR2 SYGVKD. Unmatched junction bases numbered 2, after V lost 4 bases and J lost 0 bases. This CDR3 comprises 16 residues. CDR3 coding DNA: TGTGCCATCAGTGGACTAGCGGGCGCGAACACCGGGGAGCTGTTTTTT. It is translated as CAISGLAGANTGELFF.

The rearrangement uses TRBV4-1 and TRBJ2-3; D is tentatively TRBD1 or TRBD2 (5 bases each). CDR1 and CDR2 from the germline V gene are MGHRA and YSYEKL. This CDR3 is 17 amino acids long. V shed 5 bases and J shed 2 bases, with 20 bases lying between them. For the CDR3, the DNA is TGCGCCAGCAGCGATGCCGGGACCTCGACCTTCACAGATACGCAGTATTTT. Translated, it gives CASSDAGTSTFTDTQYF.

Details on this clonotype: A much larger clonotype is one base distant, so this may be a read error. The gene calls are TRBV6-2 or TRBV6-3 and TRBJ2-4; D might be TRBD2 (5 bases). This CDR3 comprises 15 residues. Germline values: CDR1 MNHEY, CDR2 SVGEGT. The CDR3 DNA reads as TGTGCCAGCAAGAGCGAGGGCTTAGCCAAAAACATTCATTACTTC. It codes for CASKSEGLAKNIHYF.

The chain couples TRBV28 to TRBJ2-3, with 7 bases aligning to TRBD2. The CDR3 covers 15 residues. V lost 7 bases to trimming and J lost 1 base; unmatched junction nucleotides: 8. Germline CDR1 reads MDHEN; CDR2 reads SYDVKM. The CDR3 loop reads CASTARGLRTDTQYF. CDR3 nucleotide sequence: TGTGCCAGCACCGCAAGGGGACTACGCACAGATACGCAGTATTTT. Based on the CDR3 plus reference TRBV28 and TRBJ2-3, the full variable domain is DVKVTQSSRYLVKRTGEKVFLECVQDMDHENMFWYRQDPGLGLRLIYFSYDVKMKEKGDIPEGYSVSREKKERFSLILESASTNQTSMYLCASTARGLRTDTQYFGPGTRLTVL.

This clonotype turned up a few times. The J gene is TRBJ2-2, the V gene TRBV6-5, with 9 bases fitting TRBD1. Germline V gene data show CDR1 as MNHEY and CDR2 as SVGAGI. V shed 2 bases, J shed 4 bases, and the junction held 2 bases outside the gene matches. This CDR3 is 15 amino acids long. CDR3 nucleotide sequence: TGTGCCAGCAGTTACGGGACAGGGACCACCGGGGAGCTGTTTTTT. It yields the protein CASSYGTGTTGELFF.

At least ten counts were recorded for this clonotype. The CDR3 loop reads CASSLSRGGETQYF. The CDR3 nucleotides read TGTGCCAGCAGTTTATCGAGGGGGGGAGAGACCCAGTACTTC. The chain carries TRBV27 and TRBJ2-5; D is perhaps TRBD2 (7 bases). V was pared by 0 bases and J by 4 bases, with 9 bases between. The CDR3 runs 14 residues. Germline V gene data show CDR1 as MNHEY and CDR2 as SMNVEV (reference sequence).

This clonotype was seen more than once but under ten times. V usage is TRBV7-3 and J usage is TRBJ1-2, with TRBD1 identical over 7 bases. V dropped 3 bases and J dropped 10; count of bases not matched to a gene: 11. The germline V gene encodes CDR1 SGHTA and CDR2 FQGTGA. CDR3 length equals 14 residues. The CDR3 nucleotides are TGTGCCAGCAGCTTTGGAGGGGGCGGAAAGGTCTACACCTTC. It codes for CASSFGGGGKVYTF.

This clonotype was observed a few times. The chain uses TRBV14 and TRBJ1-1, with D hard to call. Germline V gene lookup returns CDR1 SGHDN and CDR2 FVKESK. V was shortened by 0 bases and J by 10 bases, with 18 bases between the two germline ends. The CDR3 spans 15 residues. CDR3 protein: CASSQELGILRGAFF. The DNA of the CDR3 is TGTGCCAGCAGCCAAGAGCTAGGCATTCTCCGGGGAGCTTTCTTT.

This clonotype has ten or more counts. The CDR3 region is CASSLERGHPYGYTF. CDR3 DNA: TGTGCCAGCAGCTTGGAAAGGGGACACCCCTATGGCTACACCTTC. The chain uses TRBV6-2 or TRBV6-3 and TRBJ1-2; D might be TRBD1 (6 bases). The germline V and J ends were trimmed by 6 bases and 4 bases, with 18 bases remaining between them. The CDR3 has 15 amino acids. Germline values: CDR1 MNHEY, CDR2 SVGEGT.

The CDR3 sequence is CAWSEGGNQPQHF. DNA for the CDR3: TGTGCCTGGAGTGAAGGGGGCAATCAGCCCCAGCATTTT. The V call is TRBV30, the J call TRBJ1-5; tentative D call: TRBD1 (5 bases). The CDR3 spans 13 residues. V was cut by 1 base and J by 2 bases, with 6 bases left in between. The germline gives CDR1 GTSNPN, CDR2 SVGIG (reference sequence).

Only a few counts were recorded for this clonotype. In DNA form, the CDR3 reads TGTGCCAGCAGCTCGGGGGGCCCGGGCTACGAGCAGTACTTC. Translation gives CASSSGGPGYEQYF. The gene calls are TRBV7-9 and TRBJ2-7, with D maybe TRBD2 (7 bases). Germline V gives CDR1 SEHNR, CDR2 FQNEAQ (reference sequence). CDR3 length equals 14 residues. V lost 4 bases to trimming and J lost 3 bases, with 13 bases between them.

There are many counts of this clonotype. The CDR3 loop reads CASSSRKGGANTEAFF. The CDR3 DNA is TGTGCCAGCAGCTCCCGGAAGGGGGGGGCGAACACTGAAGCTTTCTTT. The chain carries TRBV7-2 and TRBJ1-1, with D possibly being TRBD1 (6 bases). This CDR3 contains 16 residues. V gave up 4 bases and J gave up 1 base, with 16 bases separating them. Germline CDR1 SGHTA, CDR2 FQGNSA.